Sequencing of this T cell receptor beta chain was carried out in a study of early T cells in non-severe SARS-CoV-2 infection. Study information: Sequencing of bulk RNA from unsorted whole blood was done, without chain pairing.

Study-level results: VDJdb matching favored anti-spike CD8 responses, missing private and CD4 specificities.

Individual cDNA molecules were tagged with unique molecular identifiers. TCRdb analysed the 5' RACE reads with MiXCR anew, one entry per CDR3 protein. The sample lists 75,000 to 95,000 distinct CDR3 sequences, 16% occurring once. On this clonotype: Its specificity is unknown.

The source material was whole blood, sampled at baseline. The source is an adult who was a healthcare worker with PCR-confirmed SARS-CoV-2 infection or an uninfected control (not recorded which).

The DNA of the CDR3 is TGTGCCATCAGTGAGGGGACCCCAGGGACTGAAGCTTTCTTT. Protein sequence: CAISEGTPGTEAFF. The chain couples TRBV10-3 to TRBJ1-1; D might be TRBD1 (5 bases). V lost 2 bases and J 5 bases, leaving 12 bases between the germline ends. Germline V CDR1 and CDR2: ENHRY, SYGVKD. The CDR3 has 14 amino acids.